This T cell receptor (beta chain) appears in the sequencing data of a study of Graves' ophthalmopathy and Graves' hyperthyroidism. The CDR3 runs to 14 residues. Germline V gene lookup returns CDR1 SEHNR and CDR2 FQNEAQ (reference sequence). V shed 4 bases and J 4 bases; nucleotides not matched to a gene: 4. Amplification from RNA transcripts yielded the TCR beta CDR3 regions. The first-round RT-PCR employed HTBI primers together with the Qiagen OneStep RT-PCR kit. A multiplex PCR was then performed as the second round. TCRdb re-analysed the multiplex PCR reads in MiXCR, keeping a single row per CDR3 protein. The sample holds about 700,000 distinct CDR3 sequences, under 50% seen once. Study-wide results and caveats: A roughly 81% specificity and about 88% sensitivity were achieved by a 13-signature model that separated ophthalmopathy from stable hyperthyroidism.

Ineligible for inclusion were patients with other autoimmune diseases, uncontrolled infections, pregnancy or lactation. PBMCs were obtained from roughly 9 ml of fresh peripheral blood. Notes on this clonotype: The antigen remains unidentified.

This chain joins TRBV7-9 and TRBJ1-1, with 9 nucleotides matching TRBD1. Sequenced sample: peripheral blood. The receptor was derived from an adult man with Graves' ophthalmopathy. The CDR3 sequence: CASSSMTGGTEAFF. CDR3 nucleotides: TGTGCCAGCAGCTCAATGACAGGGGGCACTGAAGCTTTCTTT.